This T cell receptor beta chain was recorded in a study of cytomegalovirus exposure and HLA in healthy donors. General study points: In vitro confirmation showed three CMV-associated chains to be CMV antigen specific. With high specificity and sensitivity, the classifier reportedly diagnosed cytomegalovirus status. Investigators reported 164 TCR beta chains as tied to cytomegalovirus.

Germline assignment: CDR1 SQVTM and CDR2 ANQGSEA. The CDR3 spans 15 residues. V was pared by 6 bases and J by 5 bases, with 8 bases of the junction left unmatched. Details on this clone: Its antigen is not known.

The protocol was immunoSEQ multiplex PCR, while the TCRdb copy is restricted to in-frame clones and leaves out a portion. The sample records hundreds of thousands of clones, just over 85% being singletons. The rearrangement links TRBV29-1 to TRBJ2-2, with 11 bases lining up with TRBD1. This clonotype was sampled from a woman between 18 and 30 years old in good health and CMV-seronegative. Sample: PBMCs. CDR3: CSVSVDRGQTGELFF. In DNA, the CDR3 is TGCAGCGTCTCCGTGGACAGGGGGCAGACCGGGGAGCTGTTTTTT.